The 7 T cell receptor beta chains given below trace back to one sample, sequenced in a study of cytomegalovirus exposure and HLA in healthy donors. This PCR relied on a set of 60 Vbeta primers and 13 Jbeta primers. The data were produced by immunoSEQ multiplex PCR, yet TCRdb's version contains in-frame clones alone and is incomplete. The data hold fewer than 200,000 clones, with approximately 80% observed a single time. Material for sequencing was PBMCs. The receptors were sampled from a girl aged 2-15 years in good health and CMV-seropositive.

The V gene is TRBV19, the J gene TRBJ2-1; 9 nucleotides agree with TRBD2. The CDR3 contains 18 residues. Germline-derived CDR1 and CDR2 are LNHDA and SQIVND (reference sequence). V trimming: 3 bases; J trimming: 4 bases; junction bases outside the gene matches: 13. The CDR3 is CASSMNRMREGGYNEQFF. In DNA form, the CDR3 reads TGTGCCAGTAGTATGAATCGGATGCGGGAGGGCGGATACAATGAGCAGTTCTTC.

The chain uses TRBV2 and TRBJ2-7, with 10 positions matching TRBD1. The V gene end was trimmed by 8 bases and the J gene end by 4 bases; junction bases not matched to a gene: 8. CDR1 is SNHLY, CDR2 FYNNEI, per germline. This CDR3 is built from 14 residues. CDR3 DNA: TGTGCCAGCGTGACTCCGGGACAGGGGTACGAGCAGTACTTC. Protein: CASVTPGQGYEQYF.

The DNA for the CDR3 is TGTGCCAGCAGTTTATTAGGGAAGGCGGGCTCCTACGAGCAGTACTTC. Its protein product is CASSLLGKAGSYEQYF. The chain joins TRBV28 to TRBJ2-7; D perhaps matches TRBD2 (5 bases). The V end lost 1 base, the J end lost 0 bases, and 13 bases lay between the germline ends. In germline, CDR1 is MDHEN, CDR2 SYDVKM. The CDR3 loop spans 16 amino acids.

As DNA, the CDR3 is TGTGCCAGCACCCGGGACAGGGGCTATGGCTACACCTTC. Translated, it gives CASTRDRGYGYTF. The V and J genes are TRBV6-5 and TRBJ1-2, with TRBD1 identical over 10 bases. The junction had 3 bases not matched to a gene; V was cut back by 7 bases and J by 4 bases. The CDR3 is 13 amino acids. In germline, CDR1 is MNHEY, CDR2 SVGAGI.

The genes are TRBV5-4 and TRBJ2-2; TRBD2 matches 9 bases. The CDR3 contains 16 residues. The germline V gene has CDR1 SGHNT and CDR2 YYREEE (reference sequence). Trimming took 4 bases from V and 1 from J; bases not matched to a gene: 5. CDR3 sequence reads: CASSGSGRRNTGELFF. In nucleotides, the CDR3 is TGTGCCAGCAGCGGTAGCGGGAGAAGGAACACCGGGGAGCTGTTTTTT.

The V and J genes are TRBV10-3 and TRBJ1-2; D is unclear. Germline V lookup: CDR1 ENHRY, CDR2 SYGVKD. The germline V and J ends were trimmed by 4 bases and 4 bases, with 10 bases remaining between them. CDR3 length: 13 amino acids. This CDR3 reads CAISGPGSYGYTF. The CDR3 bases are TGTGCCATCAGTGGACCGGGAAGCTATGGCTACACCTTC.

The V gene is TRBV4-1, the J gene TRBJ2-3; 9 nucleotides agree with TRBD1. The V gene's germline CDR1 is MGHRA and CDR2 YSYEKL. Trimming at V came to 4 bases and at J to 1 base, leaving 6 bases not matched to a gene. The CDR3 has 16 residues. CDR3 coding DNA: TGCGCCAGCAGCCGATATCGGGACAGGGGCACAGATACGCAGTATTTT. This translates into CASSRYRDRGTDTQYF.